Presented here are 25 T cell receptor beta chains from one specimen sequenced in a study of cytomegalovirus exposure and HLA in healthy donors. The PCR made use of 60 Vbeta and 13 Jbeta primers. This table comes from immunoSEQ multiplex PCR, and its TCRdb copy is limited to in-frame clones, with some not included. This table holds under 200,000 clones, less than 90% found once. The material sequenced was PBMCs. These receptors all stem from a male donor in good health and CMV-seropositive.

This chain connects TRBV2 to TRBJ1-2; D gene ambiguous. Germline V lookup: CDR1 SNHLY, CDR2 FYNNEI. The CDR3 covers 12 residues. The ends were cut back, 6 bases at V and 4 bases at J, with 9 bases in the middle. The chain's CDR3 is CASRATTYGYTF. The CDR3 DNA is TGTGCCAGCAGGGCAACAACCTATGGCTACACCTTC.

This clone was counted only a few times. The sample carries other DNA sequences with the same CDR3. V usage is TRBV6-5 and J usage is TRBJ2-7, with D possibly matching TRBD2 (5 bases). This CDR3 is 13 amino acids long. V was pared by 0 bases and J by 3 bases, with 6 bases between. Germline CDR1 and CDR2: MNHEY and SVGAGI. The CDR3 DNA reads TGTGCCAGCAGTTACTCTCGGGGCTACGAGCAGTACTTC. Its protein product is CASSYSRGYEQYF.

This clone was recorded a few times. V and J are TRBV27 and TRBJ2-1, with D perhaps TRBD2 (5 bases). Germline V CDR1 and CDR2: MNHEY, SMNVEV (reference sequence). Trimming left V 2 bases short and J 4 bases short, with 12 bases between. The CDR3 totals 15 residues. The CDR3 DNA reads as TGTGCCAGCAGTTTAAGAGGGCCGAAGTACAATGAGCAGTTCTTC. This translates into CASSLRGPKYNEQFF.

The rearrangement uses TRBV28 and TRBJ2-7, with 8 positions matching TRBD1. Trimming at V came to 8 bases and at J to 2 bases, leaving 5 bases not matched to a gene. This CDR3 has 13 residues. Germline V gene data show CDR1 as MDHEN and CDR2 as SYDVKM. The CDR3 loop reads CASGDRWTYEQYF. The CDR3 bases are TGTGCCAGCGGGGACAGGTGGACCTACGAGCAGTACTTC. Based on the CDR3 plus reference TRBV28 and TRBJ2-7, the full variable domain is DVKVTQSSRYLVKRTGEKVFLECVQDMDHENMFWYRQDPGLGLRLIYFSYDVKMKEKGDIPEGYSVSREKKERFSLILESASTNQTSMYLCASGDRWTYEQYFGPGTRLTVT.

This clone was observed a handful of times. This chain uses TRBV25-1 with TRBJ2-5, with 11 bases matching TRBD2. Matching the DNA end better, TRBJ2-7 makes the J call doubtful. The CDR3 sequence is 15 residues long. Germline V gene lookup returns CDR1 MGHDK and CDR2 SYGVNS. Written as DNA, the CDR3 is TGTGCCAGCAGTGGGTCCGGGACTAGCGGTTCCGAGCAGTACTTC. Amino acids: CASSGSGTSGSEQYF.

The chain couples TRBV5-6 to TRBJ2-7; TRBD1 matches at 9 bases. The V segment lost 4 bases and the J segment 5 bases; nucleotides outside the gene matches: 10. The CDR3 contains 15 residues. Germline loops: CDR1 SGHDT, CDR2 YYEEEE. For the CDR3, the DNA is TGTGCCAGCAGCCCGCCGGGACAGGGTATCAACGAGCAGTACTTC. It codes for CASSPPGQGINEQYF.

This chain connects TRBV7-9 to TRBJ2-5; 8 bases are a match to TRBD1. The CDR3 sequence is 14 residues long. CDR1 SEHNR and CDR2 FQNEAQ come from the germline V gene (reference sequence). With 6 bases clipped from V and 2 bases from J, the junction kept 5 bases outside the gene matches. The CDR3 spells CASRTGGSQETQYF. As DNA, the CDR3 is TGTGCCAGCAGAACAGGGGGATCGCAAGAGACCCAGTACTTC.

As regards this clone: The junction shows a germline mismatch at one end, possibly a read error. The genes are TRBV7-9 and TRBJ2-1; 10 bases line up with TRBD2. The CDR3 length is 17 residues. Germline V lookup: CDR1 SEHNR, CDR2 FQNEAQ (reference sequence). CDR3 amino acids: CSSSRLPLAGVHNEQFF. DNA for the CDR3: TGTTCCAGCAGCCGCCTGCCTCTAGCGGGAGTCCACAATGAGCAGTTCTTC. Drawing the rest from reference TRBV7-9 and TRBJ2-1, the complete variable domain is DTGVSQNPRHKITKRGQNVTFRCDPISEHNRLYWYRQTLGQGPEFLTYFQNEAQLEKSRLLSDRFSAERPKGSFSTLEIQRTEQGDSAMYLCSSSRLPLAGVHNEQFFGPGTRLTVL.

J is TRBJ2-1 and V is TRBV7-2, with TRBD2 matching over 10 bases. The CDR3 covers 14 residues. J was trimmed by 7 bases and V by 5 bases; bases with no gene match: 5. CDR1 and CDR2 from the germline V gene are SGHTA and FQGNSA. CDR3 in amino acids: CASSPRAGGNEQFF. CDR3 in DNA: TGTGCCAGCAGCCCGCGAGCGGGAGGGAATGAGCAGTTCTTC.

The J gene is TRBJ2-2, the V gene TRBV6-4, with D unresolved. This CDR3 is built from 14 residues. V was shortened by 5 bases and J by 6 bases, with 13 bases between the two germline ends. CDR1 MRHNA and CDR2 SNTAGT come from the germline V gene. Written as DNA, the CDR3 is TGTGCCAGCAGTCCTACTACGTCGGCCGGGGAGCTGTTTTTT. Amino acid sequence: CASSPTTSAGELFF.

The CDR3 loop reads CASSEGTGGGSTEAFF. CDR3 coding DNA: TGTGCCAGCAGCGAGGGGACAGGAGGCGGGAGCACTGAAGCTTTCTTT. The chain couples TRBV9 to TRBJ1-1, with 8 positions matching TRBD1. The CDR3 covers 16 residues. Germline assignment: CDR1 SGDLS and CDR2 YYNGEE. The V gene end was trimmed by 3 bases and the J gene end by 4 bases; junction bases not matched to a gene: 11.

The V and J genes are TRBV14 and TRBJ1-2; weak D call: TRBD1 (6 bases). Germline values: CDR1 SGHDN, CDR2 FVKESK. Trimming stripped 3 bases from V and 8 bases from J, with 19 bases between. The CDR3 covers 15 residues. CDR3 nucleotide sequence: TGTGCCAGCAGCCAGGCCCTTCAGGGGAAGGGGGGCTACACCTTC. Translation: CASSQALQGKGGYTF.

The chain couples TRBV19 to TRBJ2-3; tentatively, D is TRBD2 (5 bases). CDR1 and CDR2 (germline): LNHDA, SQIVND (reference sequence). The CDR3 is 14 residues long. Trimming shortened V by 7 bases and J by 3 bases, and 14 bases separated the two germline ends. Here the CDR3 reads CASTIEGGTDTQYF. The CDR3 DNA sequence: TGTGCCAGTACCATCGAGGGTGGGACAGATACGCAGTATTTT.

J is TRBJ2-7 and V is TRBV18; possibly TRBD2 for D (5 bases). Germline V lookup: CDR1 KGHSH, CDR2 LQKENI. V dropped 2 bases and J dropped 6 bases, with 14 bases sitting between them. This CDR3 region has 14 residues. The CDR3 coding sequence is TGTGCCAGCTCACCAGAGGGTCCGAACCGCGAGCAGTACTTC. Residues: CASSPEGPNREQYF. The variable domain in full, with the rest retrieved from reference TRBV18 and TRBJ2-7, is NAGVMQNPRHLVRRRGQEARLRCSPMKGHSHVYWYRQLPEEGLKFMVYLQKENIIDESGMPKERFSAEFPKEGPSILRIQQVVRGDSAAYFCASSPEGPNREQYFGPGTRLTVT.

Of note for this clone: The germline gene is not matched at one end of the junction; a read error may be the cause. The rearrangement uses TRBV7-2 and TRBJ2-7; possibly TRBD2 for D (6 bases). This CDR3 is 14 amino acids long. From germline, CDR1 is SGHTA and CDR2 FQGNSA. CDR3 protein: CASSLVGLSNEQYF. CDR3 DNA: TGTGCCAGCAGCTTAGTGGGACTCTCCAACGAGCAGTACTTC.

The V gene is TRBV6-5, the J gene TRBJ2-7, with 13 bases lining up with TRBD2. The CDR3 consists of 14 residues. Germline V gene lookup returns CDR1 MNHEY and CDR2 SVGAGI. The V and J ends lost 5 bases and 3 bases, in that order; junction bases with no gene match: 1. The CDR3 DNA sequence: TGTGCCAGCAGTCGACTAGCGGGAGGCTACGAGCAGTACTTC. Translating it yields CASSRLAGGYEQYF.

This clone was seen a single time. The V gene is TRBV28, the J gene TRBJ1-5; D gene unclear. CDR3 length: 12 residues. V was pared by 6 bases and J by 7 bases, with 10 bases between. Germline loops: CDR1 MDHEN, CDR2 SYDVKM. As DNA, the CDR3 is TGTGCCAGCAGCCCCCCAGGACAGCCCCAGCATTTT. Translated, it gives CASSPPGQPQHF. The complete variable domain, with remaining parts taken from reference TRBV28 and TRBJ1-5, reads DVKVTQSSRYLVKRTGEKVFLECVQDMDHENMFWYRQDPGLGLRLIYFSYDVKMKEKGDIPEGYSVSREKKERFSLILESASTNQTSMYLCASSPPGQPQHFGDGTRLSIL.

J is TRBJ1-3 and V is TRBV12-5; possible D gene TRBD1, 6 bases. Germline loops: CDR1 LGHNT, CDR2 FRNRAP. CDR3 length: 19 residues. V lost 6 bases and J lost 0, with 24 bases in between. The CDR3 reads CASGLFVQGNPNSGNTIYF. CDR3 bases: TGTGCTAGTGGCCTTTTTGTTCAGGGGAACCCCAACTCTGGAAACACCATATATTTT.

The rearrangement uses TRBV19 and TRBJ2-7, with 7 nucleotides matching TRBD1. Trimming took 5 bases from V and 6 from J; bases not matched to a gene: 13. This CDR3 region has 15 residues. CDR1 is LNHDA, CDR2 SQIVND, per germline (reference sequence). CDR3 region: CASSPIGWTGSEQYF. The CDR3 coding sequence is TGTGCCAGTAGTCCCATAGGGTGGACAGGTAGCGAGCAGTACTTC.

The chain uses TRBV9 and TRBJ2-5; D is possibly TRBD2 (7 bases). Trimming shortened V by 4 bases and J by 5 bases, and 15 bases separated the two germline ends. CDR1 is SGDLS, CDR2 YYNGEE, per germline. The CDR3 sequence is 14 residues long. CDR3 coding DNA: TGTGCCAGCAGCCGATTTGAGGGGGGGGAGACCCAGTACTTC. It is translated as CASSRFEGGETQYF.

The gene calls are TRBV18 and TRBJ2-7; maybe TRBD2 (6 bases). CDR3 length: 15 residues. CDR1 KGHSH and CDR2 LQKENI come from the germline V gene. Trimming removed 3 bases from V and 2 bases from J, with 14 bases in between. The CDR3 region has the DNA TGTGCCAGCTCACCCCAGGGAGGTCAAGCCTACGAGCAGTACTTC. Protein sequence: CASSPQGGQAYEQYF.

This clone was seen a few times. The V call is TRBV28, the J call TRBJ2-1, with a tentative D call TRBD2 (6 bases). This CDR3 is 14 amino acids long. The V and J ends lost 4 bases and 5 bases respectively, with 12 bases between them. Germline lookup yields CDR1 MDHEN and CDR2 SYDVKM. The CDR3 spells CASSWASENNEQFF. DNA of the CDR3: TGTGCCAGCAGTTGGGCTAGCGAGAACAATGAGCAGTTCTTC.

The rearrangement links TRBV7-8 to TRBJ2-1; TRBD2 matches at 9 bases. With 3 bases clipped from V and 10 bases from J, the junction kept 10 bases outside the gene matches. The CDR3 is 15 residues long. CDR1 and CDR2 from the germline V gene are SGHVS and FQNEAQ. The CDR3 protein is CASSLRSGSSGEQFF. The CDR3 DNA reads as TGTGCCAGCAGCTTGCGTAGCGGGAGTTCGGGGGAGCAGTTCTTC.

The chain has TRBV27 and TRBJ1-2, with D maybe TRBD1 (5 bases). Between the trimmed V and J ends, which lost 4 bases and 8 bases, there was a span of 17 bases. CDR1 MNHEY and CDR2 SMNVEV come from the germline V gene (reference sequence). The CDR3 has 14 residues. CDR3 in DNA: TGTGCCAGCAGTTATAAAGGACACTCTAGAGGCTACACCTTC. It yields the protein CASSYKGHSRGYTF.

The chain combines TRBV6-5 with TRBJ1-2; 8 nucleotides agree with TRBD1. The germline V gene has CDR1 MNHEY and CDR2 SVGAGI. The V and J ends lost 8 bases and 1 base, in that order; junction bases with no gene match: 9. This CDR3 is 15 amino acids long. This CDR3 is CASRFIQGDNYGYTF. The CDR3 DNA follows: TGTGCCAGCCGATTTATACAGGGGGATAACTATGGCTACACCTTC.